Below, 9 T cell receptor beta chains from the same sample are listed, as sequenced in a study of blood T cell repertoires in COVID-19. TCRdb keeps only in-frame clones here, not all; method: immunoSEQ multiplex PCR. The sample lists over 150,000 clones; approximately 85% were seen once. Sequencing input: PBMCs or T cells enriched from blood (not recorded which). The source is a middle-aged man who had recovered from COVID-19.

This chain connects TRBV11-3 to TRBJ2-5, with unresolved D. Germline V gene lookup returns CDR1 SGHNT and CDR2 YENEEA. Trimming shortened V by 2 bases and J by 2 bases, and 12 bases separated the two germline ends. The CDR3 runs to 15 residues. The CDR3 DNA reads TGTGCCAGCAGCTTATCGTGGGCAGGACAAGAGACCCAGTACTTC. It yields the protein CASSLSWAGQETQYF.

This clone appeared once. This sequence joins TRBV3-1 (or the pseudogene TRBV3-2) and TRBJ2-2, with 9 bases fitting TRBD2. Trimming at V came to 4 bases and at J to 4 bases, leaving 7 bases not matched to a gene. Germline CDR1 LGHDT, CDR2 YNNKEL (reference sequence). The CDR3 is made up of 16 amino acids. The CDR3 here is CASSLSGSRGTGELFF. CDR3 nucleotides: TGTGCCAGCAGCCTTAGCGGGAGCAGGGGCACCGGGGAGCTGTTTTTT.

The chain uses TRBV19 and TRBJ1-1; D gene unclear. In germline, CDR1 is LNHDA, CDR2 SQIVND (reference sequence). This CDR3 is built from 16 residues. V shed 0 bases and J shed 1 base, with 12 bases lying between them. CDR3 sequence reads: CASSIDGLRANTEAFF. CDR3 nucleotides: TGTGCCAGTAGTATAGATGGGCTGCGGGCGAACACTGAAGCTTTCTTT.

Points on this clone: Germline and junction disagree at one end, which may indicate a read error. The V call is TRBV5-1, the J call TRBJ1-3; no firm D call. CDR1 is SGHRS and CDR2 is YFSETQ in the germline V gene. The CDR3 runs to 12 residues. The CDR3 bases are TGCGCCAGCAGCTTGGAATCAGGTACCCCACATTTT. Its translation: CASSLESGTPHF.

This sequence joins TRBV30 and TRBJ1-1, with a tentative D call TRBD1 (6 bases). The CDR3 covers 17 residues. Trimming cost V 4 bases and J 1 base, with 22 bases left between them. Germline CDR1 is GTSNPN and CDR2 is SVGIG (reference sequence). Written as DNA, the CDR3 is TGTGCCTGGAATTATGATAACAGGGCGAGGGCGAACACTGAAGCTTTCTTT. Amino acids: CAWNYDNRARANTEAFF. Variable domain in full (rest from reference TRBV30 and TRBJ1-1): SQTIHQWPATLVQPVGSPLSLECTVEGTSNPNLYWYRQAAGRGLQLLFYSVGIGQISSEVPQNLSASRPQDRQFILSSKKLLLSDSGFYLCAWNYDNRARANTEAFFGQGTRLTVV.

The chain has TRBV7-6 and TRBJ1-4; TRBD1 matches at 11 bases. The V and J ends lost 3 bases and 8 bases, in that order; junction bases with no gene match: 2. This CDR3 is built from 14 residues. Germline-derived CDR1 and CDR2 are SGHVS and FNYEAQ. In nucleotides, the CDR3 is TGTGCCAGCAGCTTGGACAGGGGGCAAGAAAAACTGTTTTTT. Its translation is CASSLDRGQEKLFF.

The chain's CDR3 is CASSPLQGLAFF. CDR3 DNA: TGTGCCAGCAGCCCACTCCAGGGGTTGGCTTTCTTT. The chain recombines TRBV13 with TRBJ1-1; maybe TRBD1 (6 bases). Germline V gene sequence: CDR1 PRHDT, CDR2 FYEKMQ (reference sequence). Trimming pared 5 bases from V and 11 bases from J, leaving 15 bases between. The CDR3 has 12 amino acids.

This chain uses TRBV11-2 with TRBJ1-1; 7 bases match TRBD1. V trimming: 5 bases; J trimming: 1 base; junction bases outside the gene matches: 4. This CDR3 contains 14 residues. In germline, CDR1 is SGHAT, CDR2 FQNNGV. In DNA form, the CDR3 reads TGTGCCAGCAGCCCAGGGGGATGGAACACTGAAGCTTTCTTT. Its protein is CASSPGGWNTEAFF.

The chain links TRBV4-1 to TRBJ2-3; D gene unclear. CDR3 length equals 13 residues. Trimming cost V 1 base and J 3 bases, with 5 bases left between them. Germline V gives CDR1 MGHRA, CDR2 YSYEKL. The CDR3 region has the DNA TGCGCCAGCAGCCAAGTGAGTACAGATACGCAGTATTTT. Translated, it gives CASSQVSTDTQYF.